The rows below give T cell receptor beta chains drawn from one sample of a study of regulatory T cells. The assay was immunoSEQ multiplex PCR, and TCRdb's table has in-frame clones only and misses some. Among about 35,000 clones listed, roughly 90% were seen once. Sequenced sample: conventional CD4+ T cells sorted from blood. Receptors were obtained from a person aged 18 to 30 with CD3G deficiency. CDR3s include the opening cysteine and the closing phenylalanine or tryptophan. A D gene is named only where the DNA matches it firmly. Clone size is stated in some rows and not others, as once, few, many or a class when expanded.

.	TRBV28	.	TRBJ1-5	TGTGCCAGCAGGAGACCCGCGGGCAATCAGCCCCAGCATTTT	CASRRPAGNQPQHF
.	TRBV6-1	once	TRBJ1-2	TGTGCCAGCAGTGTCTATTCTCGGACAGATCATGGCTACACCTTC	CASSVYSRTDHGYTF
.	TRBV19	.	TRBJ2-1	TGTGCCAGTAGTATCGAGAGGGCAGGTGAGCAGTTCTTC	CASSIERAGEQFF
.	TRBV28	.	TRBJ2-7	TGTGCCAGCAGTAGAGGGGGCGGGAGCTCCTACGAGCAGTACTTC	CASSRGGGSSYEQYF
.	TRBV6-6	.	TRBJ2-1	TGTGCCAGCAGTTCGGACAGAAATGAGCAGTTCTTC	CASSSDRNEQFF
.	TRBV4-3	.	TRBJ1-2	TGCGCCAGCAGCCACTTGCTTGGGGACGAGGCCCTGGGCTACACCTTC	CASSHLLGDEALGYTF
.	TRBV28	few	TRBJ1-4	TGTGCCAGCAGTTTACGGACCGGAAAACTGTTTTTT	CASSLRTGKLFF
TRBD1	TRBV18	.	TRBJ1-2	TGTGCCAGCTCACCAGGGACAGGAAACTATGGCTACACCTTC	CASSPGTGNYGYTF
TRBD2	TRBV28	.	TRBJ2-3	TGTGCCAGCAGTTCGGGACTAGCGGGAGGGAGCACAGATACGCAGTATTTT	CASSSGLAGGSTDTQYF
TRBD2	TRBV29-1	.	TRBJ2-1	TGCAGCGCAAAGGGACTACCCTACAATGAGCAGTTCTTC	CSAKGLPYNEQFF
.	TRBV11-2	.	TRBJ2-1	TGTGCCAGCAGCCCATACCCAGACAATGAGCAGTTCTTC	CASSPYPDNEQFF
.	TRBV6-1	.	TRBJ1-5	TGTGCCAGCAGTGCATATGGGAACCGTATCAATCAGCCCCAGCATTTT	CASSAYGNRINQPQHF
.	TRBV7-9	.	TRBJ1-2	TGTGCCAGCAGCTTAGGAGGGTATGGCTACACCTTC	CASSLGGYGYTF
.	TRBV12-2	once	TRBJ2-3	TGTGCAAGTCGCCTTGTTAGAGGTGCTGGCACAGATACGCAGTATTTT	CASRLVRGAGTDTQYF
TRBD1	TRBV6-1	.	TRBJ1-6	TGTGCCAGCAGTTCCGGACAGGGAAAAAATTCACCCCTCCACTTT	CASSSGQGKNSPLHF
.	TRBV19	once	TRBJ2-2	TGTGCCAGTGCGGGCAGACGAGGGGCCGGGGAGCTGTTTTTT	CASAGRRGAGELFF
TRBD2	TRBV19	.	TRBJ2-1	TGTGCCAGTAGCCCGGGACTAGGGGGGAATGAGCAGTTCTTC	CASSPGLGGNEQFF
.	TRBV30	.	TRBJ1-2	TGTGCCTCGCGCGTGGGGTCTGCGGAAAATGGCTACACCTTC	CASRVGSAENGYTF
TRBD1	TRBV27	.	TRBJ2-7	TGTGCCAGCAGAGCGACAGGGGTATCCTACGAGCAGTACTTC	CASRATGVSYEQYF
.	TRBV11-3	.	TRBJ2-2	TGTGCCAGCAGCTTAGATGTCGGTAGCGGGGAGCTGTTTTTT	CASSLDVGSGELFF
TRBD1	TRBV28	.	TRBJ1-5	TGTGCCAGCAGTTCACAGGGGGTGTGGAATCAGCCCCAGCATTTT	CASSSQGVWNQPQHF
.	TRBV27	.	TRBJ2-3	TGTGCCAGCAGTCGGAGGGATGATGGCACAGATACGCAGTATTTT	CASSRRDDGTDTQYF
.	TRBV6-6	.	TRBJ1-2	TGTGCCAGCCTGAAGTACGGGCGCGATGGCTACACCTTC	CASLKYGRDGYTF
.	TRBV28	.	TRBJ2-2	TGTGCCAGCAGTTTCCGGCAGGGGAACACCGGGGAGCTGTTTTTT	CASSFRQGNTGELFF
.	TRBV5-3	.	TRBJ2-5	TGTGCCAGAAGCTGCCCCGGGGACAAACTCAACTTC	CARSCPGDKLNF
.	TRBV28	few	TRBJ2-1	TGTGCCAGCACCCCAAGTGGGATTCAAGGCAATGAGCAGTTCTTC	CASTPSGIQGNEQFF
.	TRBV28	.	TRBJ2-2	TGTGCCAGCAGGGTTAACACCGGGGAGCTGTTTTTT	CASRVNTGELFF
.	TRBV19	.	TRBJ1-2	TGTGCCAGTAGTCCCCGGAGGAACTATGGCTACACCTTC	CASSPRRNYGYTF